This TCR beta chain was observed in a study of T cell changes during pregnancy in multiple sclerosis. TCRdb keeps only in-frame clones here, not all; method: immunoSEQ multiplex PCR. The table includes roughly 48,000 clones, 85% to 95% detected once. Looked up from germline, CDR1 is MGHDK and CDR2 is SYGVNS. V shed 7 bases and J shed 0 bases, with 10 bases lying between them. The CDR3 has 13 residues. The receptor comes from a female donor in good health, enrolled as a control in a pregnancy study. The material sequenced was CD4+ T cells from peripheral blood mononuclear cells, taken in the second trimester of pregnancy. The V gene is TRBV25-1, the J gene TRBJ2-7, with a possible D match to TRBD2 (5 bases). CDR3 nucleotides: TGTGCCAGCACCCAAGCGGCCTCCTACGAGCAGTACTTC. This encodes CASTQAASYEQYF.